The clone carrying this TCR beta chain has just a few counts. Its target is not known. The data stem from a study of CD8 T cells in ankylosing spondylitis. Findings and limits, study-wide: Some motif variants were previously reported in reactive arthritis synovial fluid and blood. Clones tied to disease were said to be significantly enriched in matched ankylosing spondylitis synovial fluid. Blood of patients with ankylosing spondylitis appeared to be characterized by a TCR beta motif of eight highly homologous variants.

Quantitative 5'-RACE was performed with molecular barcodes, and it yielded the TCR beta libraries. TCRdb recomputed calls from the 5' RACE reads with MiXCR, one row per CDR3 protein. There are about 340,000 distinct CDR3 sequences in the sample; around 8% occur only once, and less than 15% lies in the top ten. CDR1 SGHTA and CDR2 FQGTGA come from the germline V gene. The CDR3 totals 16 residues. The V end was cut by 1 base, the J end by 5 bases, with 15 bases between. The TCR sequence derives from a male donor with ankylosing spondylitis. The sample consisted of blood, either unsorted or a sorted T cell fraction (not recorded which). The chain links TRBV7-3 to TRBJ2-1; D might be TRBD2 (7 bases). DNA for the CDR3: TGTGCCAGCAGCTTAATAGGGGGGGCGGTAAACAATGAGCAGTTCTTC. Its protein is CASSLIGGAVNNEQFF.